The 12 T cell receptor beta chains below come from one sample, sequenced in a study of control samples from healthy donors and cancer patients. TCRdb's copy holds only in-frame clones and misses some; the assay was immunoSEQ multiplex PCR. The sample lists approximately 170,000 clones, around 91% occurring once. Sequencing input: blood. All receptors come from a woman in her forties or fifties in good health.

The V call is TRBV7-7, the J call TRBJ2-5; no reliable D call. Germline V gene sequence: CDR1 SSHAT, CDR2 FNYEAQ (reference sequence). Trimming took 1 base from V and 5 from J, leaving 11 bases between them. The CDR3 runs to 14 residues. The CDR3 DNA sequence: TGTGCCAGCAGCTTAGGAGTCAGCGCGGAGACCCAGTACTTC. Translating gives CASSLGVSAETQYF.

This sequence joins TRBV9 and TRBJ1-4; TRBD1 matches at 7 bases. The V gene's germline CDR1 is SGDLS and CDR2 YYNGEE. The CDR3 runs to 16 residues. With V trimmed by 0 bases and J by 7 bases, 9 bases remained unmatched. As DNA, the CDR3 is TGTGCCAGCAGCGTAGCTACGGGACAGAAGGGTGAAAAACTGTTTTTT. The encoded protein is CASSVATGQKGEKLFF.

The gene calls are TRBV7-3 and TRBJ2-1, with 10 nucleotides matching TRBD2. The germline gives CDR1 SGHTA, CDR2 FQGTGA. The CDR3 has 16 amino acids. V lost 4 bases and J lost 5; bases outside the gene matches: 8. CDR3 coding DNA: TGTGCCAGCAGCTCGACAGCGGGAGGGCCGGACAATGAGCAGTTCTTC. The encoded protein is CASSSTAGGPDNEQFF.

The chain employs TRBV6-1 and TRBJ1-4; 8 nucleotides match TRBD1. With 10 bases clipped from V and 0 bases from J, the junction kept 7 bases outside the gene matches. CDR1 and CDR2 from the germline V gene are MNHNS and SASEGT. This CDR3 has 15 amino acids. The CDR3 protein is CATRQGLATNEKLFF. For the CDR3, the DNA is TGTGCCACCCGACAGGGGCTAGCAACTAATGAAAAACTGTTTTTT.

This sequence joins TRBV2 and TRBJ2-2, with 7 bases identical to TRBD2. The CDR3 spans 15 residues. J was trimmed by 8 bases and V by 5 bases; bases with no gene match: 11. The germline gives CDR1 SNHLY, CDR2 FYNNEI. The CDR3 DNA reads as TGTGCCAGCAGTCCGTCACGGGGGGACGAAGGGGAGCTGTTTTTT. Protein product: CASSPSRGDEGELFF.

The rearrangement joins TRBV7-3 to TRBJ1-1, with 8 bases fitting TRBD1. Germline CDR1 SGHTA, CDR2 FQGTGA. V lost 5 bases, J lost 8 bases, and 10 bases stayed unmatched. The CDR3 loop spans 14 amino acids. CDR3 bases: TGTGCCAGCAGCCCCAGGACAGGGCGGGGAGAAGCTTTCTTT. The encoded protein is CASSPRTGRGEAFF.

The chain recombines TRBV5-4 with TRBJ2-7, with D possibly matching TRBD1 (5 bases). In germline, CDR1 is SGHNT, CDR2 YYREEE (reference sequence). Trimming stripped 6 bases from V and 3 bases from J, with 16 bases between. This CDR3 comprises 14 residues. CDR3 protein: CASTLDRLNYEQYF. The CDR3 DNA sequence: TGTGCCAGCACCCTCGACAGATTGAACTACGAGCAGTACTTC. The complete variable domain, with remaining parts taken from reference TRBV5-4 and TRBJ2-7, reads ETGVTQSPTHLIKTRGQQVTLRCSSQSGHNTVSWYQQALGQGPQFIFQYYREEENGRGNFPPRFSGLQFPNYSSELNVNALELDDSALYLCASTLDRLNYEQYFGPGTRLTVT.

The chain links TRBV9 to TRBJ2-1; D gene unclear. CDR1 SGDLS and CDR2 YYNGEE come from the germline V gene. Trimming stripped 0 bases from V and 4 bases from J, with 14 bases between. The CDR3 is made up of 16 amino acids. The CDR3 loop is CASSVERPEVYNEQFF. CDR3 DNA: TGTGCCAGCAGCGTAGAGAGACCCGAGGTGTACAATGAGCAGTTCTTC.

This clone was seen a handful of times. The rearrangement links TRBV4-3 to TRBJ2-3; D is perhaps TRBD1 (6 bases). Germline CDR1 is LGHNA and CDR2 is YSLEER. The ends were cut back, 1 base at V and 4 bases at J, with 15 bases in the middle. The CDR3 has 16 amino acids. The CDR3 DNA reads as TGCGCCAGCAGCCAAGTTTTGGTTGGGGGCGCAGATACGCAGTATTTT. As protein: CASSQVLVGGADTQYF.

The chain has TRBV2 and TRBJ2-2; no reliable D call. Germline assignment: CDR1 SNHLY and CDR2 FYNNEI. V was pared by 4 bases and J by 4 bases, with 4 bases between. The CDR3 totals 12 residues. The CDR3 nucleotides are TGTGCCAGCAGTGTCGCCACCGGGGAGCTGTTTTTT. It encodes CASSVATGELFF.

V usage is TRBV7-2 and J usage is TRBJ1-6, with unresolved D. Trimming took off 2 bases at V and 9 bases at J, with 5 bases between the two ends. CDR1 and CDR2 (germline): SGHTA, FQGNSA. CDR3 length equals 12 residues. CDR3: CASSLYGSPLHF. The CDR3 nucleotides are TGTGCCAGCAGCTTATATGGTTCACCCCTCCACTTT.

This chain links TRBV4-3 with TRBJ1-1, with 8 nucleotides matching TRBD1. V lost 0 bases, J lost 5 bases, and 5 bases stayed unmatched. Germline V gene data show CDR1 as LGHNA and CDR2 as YSLEER. The CDR3 totals 15 residues. As DNA, the CDR3 is TGCGCCAGCAGCCAAGATGGACAGGGAGAGACTGAAGCTTTCTTT. This codes for CASSQDGQGETEAFF.